This T cell receptor (beta chain) is drawn from a study of blood T cell repertoires in COVID-19. Study context: From the United States, Italy and Spain came samples of acute and convalescent COVID-19.

In the original processing: Estimation of nucleated cell counts relied on the amplification of reference gene primers. TCRdb's table, derived via immunoSEQ multiplex PCR, lists solely in-frame clones and lacks some. That table is the source of V, J and clone size, and D and trimming were worked out from the DNA. The sample has some 150,000 clones, roughly 80% seen once. This CDR3 has 16 residues. Trimming cost V 5 bases and J 2 bases, with 18 bases left between them. Per the germline V gene, CDR1 is SEHNR and CDR2 is FQNEAQ (reference sequence). Sequencing input: peripheral blood. The clonotype comes from a woman aged 40 to 55 with active or convalescent COVID-19. The rearrangement joins TRBV7-9 to TRBJ1-1, with a tentative D call TRBD1 (5 bases). The CDR3 loop reads CASSRGTAPVNTEAFF. The CDR3 region has the DNA TGTGCCAGCAGCCGCGGGACGGCTCCGGTAAACACTGAAGCTTTCTTT.